The source of this T cell receptor (beta chain) is a study of T cells in localized non-small cell lung cancer. This clone occurred once. Its specificity is unknown. Study observations and caveats: Analysis by sequencing included only one tumor region, so heterogeneity remains possible.

The table came from immunoSEQ multiplex PCR; TCRdb's copy has only in-frame clones and leaves some out. The sample includes 45,000 or so clones, 81% of them seen just once. Sequencing used peripheral blood mononuclear cells, obtained before any cancer treatment. This clonotype was sampled from a man between 40 and 75 years old with stage III lung adenocarcinoma.

The CDR3 nucleotides are TGTGCCAGCAGCTTAGAACAGGGCTACAATGAGCAGTTCTTC. It translates to CASSLEQGYNEQFF. This sequence joins TRBV7-8 and TRBJ2-1; D is possibly TRBD1 (6 bases). Germline lookup yields CDR1 SGHVS and CDR2 FQNEAQ. The V end lost 1 base, the J end lost 3 bases, and 7 bases lay between the germline ends. The CDR3 has 14 residues. Full variable domain (missing parts from reference TRBV7-8 and TRBJ2-1): GAGVSQSPRYKVAKRGQDVALRCDPISGHVSLFWYQQALGQGPEFLTYFQNEAQLDKSGLPSDRFFAERPEGSVSTLKIQRTQQEDSAVYLCASSLEQGYNEQFFGPGTRLTVL.